A selection of T cell receptor beta chains follows, all from one sample in a study of PD-L1 blockade in urothelial cancer. Here immunoSEQ multiplex PCR was the method, and the copy in TCRdb shows in-frame clones only, minus some. There are under 100,000 clones in the sample; roughly 90% occur only once, and under 2% lies in the top ten. Specimen: PBMCs, collected around atezolizumab (anti-PD-L1) treatment. The origin of the receptors is a man in his 60s with urothelial cancer. CDR3s leave out the opening cysteine and the closing phenylalanine or tryptophan. D genes are given only for firm matches. Only some rows state a clone size, as once, few, many or a class for expanded clones.

>-|-|TRBV29-1|TRBJ2-7
SVMRSWGGGYEQY
>once|TRBD1|TRBV2|TRBJ2-7
ASRPGTGSYEQY
>-|-|TRBV5-1|TRBJ2-5
ASSFDTVQETQY
>-|-|TRBV19|TRBJ1-1
ASSLPGDAAF
>-|TRBD1|TRBV7-2|TRBJ1-1
ASSQLSGTGGEAF
>few|-|TRBV7-9|TRBJ2-2
ASSFPLAGTGELF
>-|-|TRBV4-2|TRBJ2-3
ASSQDEGGVFW
>-|TRBD1|TRBV5-6|TRBJ1-2
ASSFRQGLGNLNYGYT
>-|TRBD1|TRBV5-1|TRBJ1-2
ASSLTGTGRMRGGYT
>-|TRBD2|TRBV20-1|TRBJ2-7
SGQRGYEQY
>-|TRBD2|TRBV7-3|TRBJ2-5
ASSPPGGETQY
>-|TRBD1|TRBV7-2|TRBJ2-5
ASSRAGTGGQETQY
>-|-|TRBV2|TRBJ2-3
ASSERSPGSTDTQY
>-|-|TRBV7-7|TRBJ2-7
ASSLSYGDEQY
>-|TRBD2|TRBV6-5|TRBJ2-5
ASSFGAGGQETQY
>-|-|TRBV11-3|TRBJ2-3
ASSRSSGADTQY
>-|TRBD2|TRBV30|TRBJ2-3
AWSVAGGWTDTQY
>-|TRBD1|TRBV30|TRBJ1-2
AWSARLGTGTYGYT
>-|-|TRBV28|TRBJ2-2
ASSLAGANTGELF
>-|-|TRBV29-1|TRBJ2-2
SVAGARNTGELF
>-|-|TRBV10-2|TRBJ1-4
ASRNSVRVATNEKLF
>-|TRBD2|TRBV27|TRBJ2-5
ASSYGRVLAGGPMETQY
>-|TRBD1|TRBV19|TRBJ1-5
ASTPQGGNQPQH
>-|-|TRBV4-3|TRBJ1-3
ASSQDGFTLEAIY
>-|TRBD2|TRBV19|TRBJ2-7
ASSMVGSGVSYEQY
>-|-|TRBV4-3|TRBJ2-1
ASSQVISSGLAPDNEQF
>few|-|TRBV21-1|TRBJ2-7
ASSIGQGHEQY
>-|TRBD1|TRBV4-2|TRBJ1-2
ASSKDRGYSYGYT
>-|-|TRBV6-6|TRBJ1-6
ASSLKEGRNSPLH
>-|-|TRBV5-1|TRBJ2-3
ASSLDRNTDTQY
>-|-|TRBV7-9|TRBJ2-7
ASSLDGGAYEQY
>once|-|TRBV19|TRBJ2-3
ASRHPGVADTQY
>-|TRBD1|TRBV11-3|TRBJ1-6
ASSPPGTGNSPLH
>once|-|TRBV7-9|TRBJ2-1
ASSFPGSYNEQF
>-|TRBD1|TRBV6-5|TRBJ1-4
ATAGGTGGYEKLF
>-|TRBD2|TRBV14|TRBJ2-7
ASSQGKSGGRDEQY
>-|-|TRBV19|TRBJ1-2
ASSISRATYGYT
>-|-|TRBV6-5|TRBJ2-7
ASSYSQGYEQY
>-|-|TRBV7-2|TRBJ2-7
ASSSRGRYEQY
>-|-|TRBV7-9|TRBJ2-1
ASSLASRGEEQF
>-|-|TRBV7-2|TRBJ2-1
ASSARRAEGEQF
>-|-|TRBV6-6|TRBJ2-1
ASSLGLPSYNEQF
>-|TRBD2|TRBV5-1|TRBJ2-1
ASSLVLAGNEQF
>-|-|TRBV19|TRBJ2-5
ASRSNRAAEETQY
>-|-|TRBV7-2|TRBJ2-3
ASSLSSRLRSTDTQY
>-|-|TRBV5-4|TRBJ2-1
ASSLGQNYNEQF
>-|-|TRBV18|TRBJ2-4
ASSPVVLVAKNIQY
>-|-|TRBV19|TRBJ1-1
ASSDQGFGGTEAF
>-|-|TRBV15|TRBJ1-5
ATSSHDQPQH
>-|-|TRBV30|TRBJ1-6
AWSVRKAGIKPLH
>-|-|TRBV10-3|TRBJ1-1
AIKGGPNTEAF
>-|TRBD1|TRBV11-2|TRBJ1-1
ASSLTGQGPKAF
>-|-|TRBV9|TRBJ1-3
ASSIGTSGNTIY
>-|TRBD1|TRBV5-1|TRBJ2-3
ASSPTPPGTDHTDTQY